The 18 T cell receptor beta chains given below trace back to one sample, sequenced in a study of regulatory T cells in long-lasting Graves disease. Time point indicated: newly diagnosed GD, antithyroid drugs for less than 3 months. The TCR library was made from RNA extracted from PBMCs. Building the TCR beta libraries relied on iRepertoire HTBI primers, and CDR3 regions underwent Arm-PCR. TCRdb reprocessed the multiplex PCR reads via MiXCR and lists one record per CDR3 protein. The sample includes about 540,000 distinct CDR3 sequences, 13% of them seen just once. These same data were also listed under a study on T cells in Graves' hyperthyroidism and ophthalmopathy.

The sequences come from peripheral blood mononuclear cells (PBMCs), collected at new diagnosis, from a patient treated with antithyroid drugs. The receptors were gathered from a man aged 25-45 years with Graves disease.

This clonotype showed up many times. This rearrangement joins TRBV6-5 to TRBJ2-1; maybe TRBD2 (5 bases). The CDR3 spans 13 residues. Trimming took 2 bases from V and 6 from J, leaving 8 bases between them. CDR1 is MNHEY, CDR2 SVGAGI, per germline. CDR3 sequence (DNA): TGTGCCAGCAGTTACGGTAGCGCCAATGAGCAGTTCTTC. This codes for CASSYGSANEQFF.

This clonotype has at least ten counts. V and J are TRBV18 and TRBJ2-5; 13 bases line up with TRBD2. The V and J ends lost 5 bases and 2 bases, in that order; junction bases with no gene match: 5. The CDR3 has 16 amino acids. Germline CDR1 and CDR2: KGHSH and LQKENI. CDR3 in amino acids: CASSAGLAGAQETQYF. The CDR3 nucleotides are TGTGCCAGCTCAGCCGGACTAGCGGGAGCTCAAGAGACCCAGTACTTC.

This clonotype has more than one count but fewer than ten. J is TRBJ1-3 and V is TRBV27, with D tentatively TRBD1 (6 bases). The germline V gene has CDR1 MNHEY and CDR2 SMNVEV (reference sequence). V dropped 4 bases and J dropped 2 bases, with 12 bases sitting between them. The CDR3 length is 15 residues. The CDR3 loop is CASSSPRGPGNTIYF. CDR3 coding DNA: TGTGCCAGCAGTTCCCCGCGGGGGCCTGGAAACACCATATATTTT.

This clonotype appeared many times. The chain links TRBV18 to TRBJ2-3, with D unclear. Trimming removed 0 bases at V and 4 bases at J, with 14 bases between. Germline values: CDR1 KGHSH, CDR2 LQKENI. This CDR3 has 16 amino acids. As DNA, the CDR3 is TGTGCCAGCTCACCACCGACGAGCAGTTTTGCAGATACGCAGTATTTT. As protein: CASSPPTSSFADTQYF.

This clonotype was recorded many times. The chain has TRBV13 and TRBJ2-7; the D gene is possibly TRBD2 (6 bases). The CDR3 runs to 14 residues. CDR1 and CDR2 from the germline V gene are PRHDT and FYEKMQ (reference sequence). With 2 bases removed from V and 0 bases from J, the gap between germline ends came to 8 bases. DNA for the CDR3: TGTGCCAGCAGCTTATTCGGGGGCTCCTACGAGCAGTACTTC. It yields the protein CASSLFGGSYEQYF.

This clonotype came up many times. Here the CDR3 DNA reads TGTGCCAGCAGTCCCCGACAGGGAGGGGACACTGAAGCTTTCTTT. This codes for CASSPRQGGDTEAFF. V is TRBV18 and J is TRBJ1-1, with 7 bases lining up with TRBD1. The CDR3 sequence is 15 residues long. Germline V CDR1 and CDR2: KGHSH, LQKENI. V lost 8 bases and J lost 3; bases outside the gene matches: 12.

Worth noting for this clonotype: This likely traces to a read error, being one base from a far larger clone. The chain employs TRBV6-1 and TRBJ2-1; possibly TRBD2 for D (5 bases). Judging by the DNA end, TRBJ2-5 fits better; the J call may be wrong. Germline V gene lookup returns CDR1 MNHNS and CDR2 SASEGT. The CDR3 loop spans 15 amino acids. The CDR3 coding sequence is TGTGCCAGCAATGAAGCGGAGGACGGCCTAAAGACCCAGTACTTC. This encodes CASNEAEDGLKTQYF.

In its sample, this clonotype was seen many times. The chain joins TRBV7-9 to TRBJ2-5; the D is unclear. Germline lookup yields CDR1 SEHNR and CDR2 FQNEAQ (reference sequence). CDR3 length: 14 amino acids. The germline V and J ends were trimmed by 0 bases and 5 bases, with 10 bases remaining between them. CDR3 in DNA: TGTGCCAGCAGCTTAGCGTGGGCTGCGGAGACCCAGTACTTC. Protein sequence: CASSLAWAAETQYF. Full variable domain (missing parts from reference TRBV7-9 and TRBJ2-5): DTGVSQNPRHKITKRGQNVTFRCDPISEHNRLYWYRQTLGQGPEFLTYFQNEAQLEKSRLLSDRFSAERPKGSFSTLEIQRTEQGDSAMYLCASSLAWAAETQYFGPGTRLLVL.

On this clonotype: This clone may be a read error of a much larger clone one base away. The rearrangement uses TRBV6-1 and TRBJ1-4; D is unresolved. Germline V gene lookup returns CDR1 MNHNS and CDR2 SASEGT. With 6 bases removed from V and 7 bases from J, the gap between germline ends came to 12 bases. This CDR3 region has 13 residues. The CDR3 sequence is CASSQRVAEKLFF. The CDR3 nucleotides read TGTGCCAGCAGCCAACGGGTAGCTGAAAAACTGTTTTTT.

This clonotype was detected ten times or more. CDR3 region: CASTETGRNTIYF. The CDR3 DNA sequence: TGTGCCAGTACCGAGACAGGGAGGAACACCATATATTTT. V usage is TRBV19 and J usage is TRBJ1-3, with 7 bases fitting TRBD1. The V gene's germline CDR1 is LNHDA and CDR2 SQIVND (reference sequence). The CDR3 runs to 13 residues. The V gene end was trimmed by 7 bases and the J gene end by 7 bases; junction bases not matched to a gene: 7.

This clonotype was detected ten times or more. The rearrangement uses TRBV3-1 and TRBJ2-2, with D hard to call. The V gene's germline CDR1 is LGHDT and CDR2 YNNKEL (reference sequence). The V gene lost 0 bases and the J gene lost 3 bases, with 5 bases spanning the gap. This CDR3 region has 14 residues. CDR3 nucleotide sequence: TGTGCCAGCAGCCAAGAGGTGGACACCGGGGAGCTGTTTTTT. Encoded protein: CASSQEVDTGELFF.

This chain uses TRBV19 with TRBJ1-6, with D unclear. Trimming removed 7 bases at V and 0 bases at J, with 7 bases between. Germline lookup yields CDR1 LNHDA and CDR2 SQIVND (reference sequence). The CDR3 contains 14 residues. CDR3 protein: CASNGDSYNSPLHF. The CDR3 nucleotides are TGTGCCAGTAACGGGGACTCCTATAATTCACCCCTCCACTTT.

This clonotype has only a few counts. This CDR3 is CSVGVTPSSYNEQYF. DNA of the CDR3: TGCAGCGTTGGGGTGACGCCTAGCTCCTACAATGAGCAGTACTTC. This chain uses TRBV29-1 with TRBJ2-1, with D maybe TRBD2 (5 bases). The assigned J gene may be wrong: the sequence end matches TRBJ2-7 better. The CDR3 has 15 amino acids. Germline V gene lookup returns CDR1 SQVTM and CDR2 ANQGSEA.

This clonotype was recorded many times. The chain carries TRBV12-3 or TRBV12-4 and TRBJ1-2; D may be TRBD1 (6 bases). CDR3 length equals 13 residues. Trimming left V 6 bases short and J 3 bases short, with 11 bases between. The CDR3 region is CASSQQGDYGYTF. The CDR3 region has the DNA TGTGCCAGCAGCCAACAGGGAGACTATGGCTACACCTTC.

To note about this clonotype: Just one base apart from a much larger clone, this may be a read error. This chain uses TRBV29-1 with TRBJ2-1; D is perhaps TRBD2 (6 bases). Germline values: CDR1 SQVTM, CDR2 ANQGSEA. CDR3 length: 15 residues. Trimming removed 7 bases at V and 8 bases at J, with 24 bases between. CDR3 nucleotides: TGCAGCGCCATTAATAACGGGAGATCAGTTCATGAGCAGTTCTTC. Translating it yields CSAINNGRSVHEQFF.

This clonotype was seen repeatedly, ten times or more. V gene TRBV27 combines with J gene TRBJ2-6; D is unresolved. The CDR3 loop spans 15 amino acids. Trimming removed 4 bases from V and 0 bases from J, with 7 bases in between. Germline V lookup: CDR1 MNHEY, CDR2 SMNVEV (reference sequence). Here the CDR3 reads CASSSTPSGANVLTF. The CDR3 DNA is TGTGCCAGCAGTTCCACCCCCTCTGGGGCCAACGTCCTGACTTTC.

In this sample, this clonotype turned up a few times. The chain has TRBV18 and TRBJ1-5; 7 bases are shared with TRBD1. V lost 2 bases and J lost 3; bases outside the gene matches: 4. This CDR3 is built from 15 residues. Germline V gene sequence: CDR1 KGHSH, CDR2 LQKENI. As DNA, the CDR3 is TGTGCCAGCTCACCAGTGGGACAGCTCAATCAGCCCCAGCATTTT. Its translation is CASSPVGQLNQPQHF.

This clonotype occurred many times. The chain links TRBV20-1 to TRBJ2-1; D remains ambiguous. The V gene lost 3 bases and the J gene lost 3 bases, with 3 bases spanning the gap. CDR3 size: 11 residues. The germline V gene encodes CDR1 DFQATT and CDR2 SNEGSKA (reference sequence). The DNA for the CDR3 is TGCAGTGCTAGGCACTACAATGAGCAGTTCTTC. Translating gives CSARHYNEQFF.